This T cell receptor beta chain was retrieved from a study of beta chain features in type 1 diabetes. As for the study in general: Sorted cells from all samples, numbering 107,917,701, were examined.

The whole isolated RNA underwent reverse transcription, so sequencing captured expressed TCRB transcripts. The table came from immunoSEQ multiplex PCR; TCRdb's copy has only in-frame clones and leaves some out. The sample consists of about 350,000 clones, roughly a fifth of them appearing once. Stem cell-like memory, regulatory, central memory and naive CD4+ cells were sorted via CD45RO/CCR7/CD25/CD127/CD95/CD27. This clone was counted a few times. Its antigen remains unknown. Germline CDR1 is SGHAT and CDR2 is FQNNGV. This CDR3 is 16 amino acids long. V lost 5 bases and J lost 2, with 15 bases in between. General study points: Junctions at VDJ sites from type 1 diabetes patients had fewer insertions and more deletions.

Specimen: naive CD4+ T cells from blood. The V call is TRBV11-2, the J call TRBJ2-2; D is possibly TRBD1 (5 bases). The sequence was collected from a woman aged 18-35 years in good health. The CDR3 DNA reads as TGTGCCAGCAGCCCCAGACAGCGTCCTAACACCGGGGAGCTGTTTTTT. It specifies CASSPRQRPNTGELFF.